One sample yielded the 19 T cell receptor beta chains listed below, sequenced in a study of control samples from healthy donors and cancer patients. The table came from immunoSEQ multiplex PCR; TCRdb's copy has only in-frame clones and leaves some out. This sample has some 150,000 clones, with 96% found just once. The sample was blood. These receptors all come from a woman in her twenties or thirties in good health.

This rearrangement joins TRBV12-3 or TRBV12-4 to TRBJ1-3; TRBD1 might be the D (5 bases). Trimming stripped 10 bases from V and 0 bases from J, with 10 bases between. The length of the CDR3 is 13 residues. CDR3 residues: CATRGSSGNTIYF. CDR3 in DNA: TGTGCCACCCGGGGGTCCTCTGGAAACACCATATATTTT.

Only one count was recorded for this clone. The V gene is TRBV5-6, the J gene TRBJ1-4, with D possibly being TRBD1 (5 bases). Germline-derived CDR1 and CDR2 are SGHDT and YYEEEE. The CDR3 consists of 13 residues. Trimming pared 4 bases from V and 7 bases from J, leaving 11 bases between. The CDR3 loop is CASSPGVFEKLFF. The CDR3 coding sequence is TGTGCCAGCAGCCCGGGGGTTTTTGAAAAACTGTTTTTT.

This clone was seen just once. The chain recombines TRBV18 with TRBJ1-2; 9 bases are a match to TRBD1. In germline, CDR1 is KGHSH, CDR2 LQKENI. The V segment lost 8 bases and the J segment 5 bases; nucleotides outside the gene matches: 6. CDR3 length equals 13 residues. The CDR3 sequence is CASDRDRVYGYTF. For the CDR3, the DNA is TGTGCCAGCGACCGGGACAGGGTGTATGGCTACACCTTC.

This chain uses TRBV12-5 with TRBJ2-1; TRBD2 matches 8 bases. CDR1 and CDR2 (germline): LGHNT, FRNRAP. This CDR3 has 14 residues. Trimming removed 5 bases from V and 5 bases from J; junction bases left unmatched: 5. Here the CDR3 reads CASGAGGPNNEQFF. DNA of the CDR3: TGTGCTAGTGGTGCGGGGGGCCCTAACAATGAGCAGTTCTTC.

The chain has TRBV28 and TRBJ1-4, with D perhaps matching TRBD1 (6 bases). This CDR3 has 17 residues. Trimming removed 4 bases from V and 7 bases from J, with 22 bases in between. Germline CDR1 and CDR2: MDHEN and SYDVKM. The CDR3 protein is CASSSSFTGTRAEKLFF. The DNA for the CDR3 is TGTGCCAGCAGTTCGTCCTTCACAGGGACCCGGGCTGAAAAACTGTTTTTT. Filled out from reference TRBV28 and TRBJ1-4, the complete variable domain reads DVKVTQSSRYLVKRTGEKVFLECVQDMDHENMFWYRQDPGLGLRLIYFSYDVKMKEKGDIPEGYSVSREKKERFSLILESASTNQTSMYLCASSSSFTGTRAEKLFFGSGTQLSVL.

The genes are TRBV28 and TRBJ1-1; no clear D gene. Germline V gene lookup returns CDR1 MDHEN and CDR2 SYDVKM. This CDR3 has 14 residues. V gave up 10 bases and J gave up 3 bases, with 18 bases separating them. The CDR3 region is CATPPRPRDTEAFF. In DNA, the CDR3 is TGTGCCACCCCCCCCCGGCCTCGCGACACTGAAGCTTTCTTT. The full variable domain, its missing parts supplied by reference TRBV28 and TRBJ1-1, is DVKVTQSSRYLVKRTGEKVFLECVQDMDHENMFWYRQDPGLGLRLIYFSYDVKMKEKGDIPEGYSVSREKKERFSLILESASTNQTSMYLCATPPRPRDTEAFFGQGTRLTVV.

The V and J genes are TRBV18 and TRBJ1-4; the D is unclear. CDR3 size: 14 residues. Trimming pared 6 bases from V and 1 base from J, leaving 9 bases between. CDR1 and CDR2 (germline): KGHSH, LQKENI. The CDR3 here is CASSIQGTNEKLFF. The DNA of the CDR3 is TGTGCCAGCTCCATACAAGGAACTAATGAAAAACTGTTTTTT.

V is TRBV4-1 and J is TRBJ1-6; TRBD1 matches 9 bases. The germline V gene encodes CDR1 MGHRA and CDR2 YSYEKL. V was pared by 3 bases and J by 2 bases, with 2 bases of the junction left unmatched. The CDR3 sequence is 16 residues long. CDR3 nucleotide sequence: TGCGCCAGCAGCCAGGGACAGGGAACCTATAATTCACCCCTCCACTTT. Translating it yields CASSQGQGTYNSPLHF.

The chain couples TRBV5-1 to TRBJ1-2; no reliable D call. V lost 7 bases and J 4 bases, leaving 23 bases between the germline ends. This CDR3 has 16 amino acids. Germline loops: CDR1 SGHRS, CDR2 YFSETQ. DNA for the CDR3: TGCGCCAGCCGTTCCGCCACAACAACGACGTCCTATGGCTACACCTTC. Translated, it gives CASRSATTTTSYGYTF.

This rearrangement joins TRBV5-1 to TRBJ2-1, with TRBD2 identical over 12 bases. Per germline, CDR1 SGHRS and CDR2 YFSETQ. CDR3 length: 15 residues. Trimming removed 6 bases from V and 7 bases from J; junction bases left unmatched: 8. Written as DNA, the CDR3 is TGCGCCAGCACCGAGACTAGCGGGAGCGATAATGAGCAGTTCTTC. Translated: CASTETSGSDNEQFF.

The chain recombines TRBV28 with TRBJ1-5; 9 bases agree with TRBD1. V was clipped by 4 bases and J by 2 bases; unmatched bases: 12. Germline V gives CDR1 MDHEN, CDR2 SYDVKM. The CDR3 has 18 residues. Here the CDR3 DNA reads TGTGCCAGCAGTTCCCGGGACAGGGAGTCTCATGGCAATCAGCCCCAGCATTTT. Amino acids: CASSSRDRESHGNQPQHF.

V gene TRBV28 combines with J gene TRBJ1-5, with D hard to call. Germline V lookup: CDR1 MDHEN, CDR2 SYDVKM. Between the trimmed V and J ends, which lost 4 bases and 2 bases, there was a span of 15 bases. This CDR3 is 16 amino acids long. Here the CDR3 DNA reads TGTGCCAGCAGTTGGTCGGTCGGGCGGGGCAATCAGCCCCAGCATTTT. Translation gives CASSWSVGRGNQPQHF.

V and J are TRBV30 and TRBJ1-6; D not resolved. Trimming shortened V by 0 bases and J by 6 bases, and 9 bases separated the two germline ends. The CDR3 sequence is 14 residues long. The germline V gene encodes CDR1 GTSNPN and CDR2 SVGIG (reference sequence). CDR3 coding DNA: TGTGCCTGGAGTGTAGCGGCGGTTAATTCACCCCTCCACTTT. Residues: CAWSVAAVNSPLHF.

The rearrangement uses TRBV15 and TRBJ2-1; 7 bases fit TRBD1. The junction had 7 bases not matched to a gene; V was cut back by 6 bases and J by 2 bases. The CDR3 totals 15 residues. Germline V gene lookup returns CDR1 LNHNV and CDR2 YYDKDF (reference sequence). Written as DNA, the CDR3 is TGTGCCACCAGTTCGGGACAGCAAACCTACAATGAGCAGTTCTTC. The encoded protein is CATSSGQQTYNEQFF.

This chain uses TRBV9 with TRBJ1-1; a possible D gene is TRBD1 (5 bases). V lost 0 bases, J lost 1 base, and 16 bases lay in between. The CDR3 has 17 residues. CDR1 is SGDLS and CDR2 is YYNGEE in the germline V gene. The CDR3 DNA follows: TGTGCCAGCAGCGTAGGAATTGGGGCGGGGAAGAACACTGAAGCTTTCTTT. Protein product: CASSVGIGAGKNTEAFF.

CDR3 nucleotide sequence: TGTGCCAGTAGCCCCGACGGGGTAGACGAGCAGTACTTC. Its translation: CASSPDGVDEQYF. The chain combines TRBV19 with TRBJ2-7; D is perhaps TRBD2 (5 bases). CDR3 size: 13 residues. Trimming cost V 6 bases and J 5 bases, with 14 bases left between them. Germline assignment: CDR1 LNHDA and CDR2 SQIVND (reference sequence).

This chain connects TRBV10-3 to TRBJ2-1; 8 nucleotides agree with TRBD2. The CDR3 is 14 residues long. In germline, CDR1 is ENHRY, CDR2 SYGVKD. V lost 6 bases, J lost 2 bases, and 3 bases stayed unmatched. CDR3 residues: CAIRTGGPYNEQFF. Written as DNA, the CDR3 is TGTGCCATCAGGACGGGAGGGCCCTACAATGAGCAGTTCTTC.

V and J are TRBV5-1 and TRBJ2-2; D gene unclear. Trimming took off 3 bases at V and 7 bases at J, with 10 bases between the two ends. CDR1 is SGHRS and CDR2 is YFSETQ in the germline V gene. This CDR3 spans 13 amino acids. CDR3 sequence reads: CASSSDTGGELFF. As DNA, the CDR3 is TGCGCCAGCAGCTCTGACACCGGCGGGGAGCTGTTTTTT.

This clone is labeled medium-sized. V and J are TRBV6-4 and TRBJ2-1, with D tentatively TRBD1 (6 bases). Trimming took off 2 bases at V and 5 bases at J, with 7 bases between the two ends. The CDR3 length is 13 residues. The germline V gene has CDR1 MRHNA and CDR2 SNTAGT. This CDR3 reads CASSDRDNNEQFF. The CDR3 nucleotides are TGTGCCAGCAGTGACCGGGACAACAATGAGCAGTTCTTC.